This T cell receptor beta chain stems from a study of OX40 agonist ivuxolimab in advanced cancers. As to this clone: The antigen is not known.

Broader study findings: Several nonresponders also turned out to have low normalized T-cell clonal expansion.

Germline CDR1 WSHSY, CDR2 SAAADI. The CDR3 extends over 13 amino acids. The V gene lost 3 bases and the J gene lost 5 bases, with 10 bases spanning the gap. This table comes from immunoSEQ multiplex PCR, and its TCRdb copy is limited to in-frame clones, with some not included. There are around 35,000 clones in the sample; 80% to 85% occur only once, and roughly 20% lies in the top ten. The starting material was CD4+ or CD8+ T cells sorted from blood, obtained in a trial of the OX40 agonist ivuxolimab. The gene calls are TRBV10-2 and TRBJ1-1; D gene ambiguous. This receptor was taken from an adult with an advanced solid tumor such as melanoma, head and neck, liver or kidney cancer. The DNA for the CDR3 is TGCGCCAGCAGTGAAAGGGCTCGGACTGAAGCTTTCTTT. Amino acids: CASSERARTEAFF.